Below, 31 T cell receptor beta chains from the same sample are listed, as sequenced in a study of identical twins (dated by TCRdb to about 2016). Library method: 5' RACE. TCRdb shows the sequencer as Illumina HiSeq 2000. TCRdb reanalyzed the raw reads on its own, using fastp at Q25 for trimming and MiXCR for clone calling, and kept in-frame beta chains. Rows matching on CDR3 protein sequence are summarized as one entry with the most common DNA and genes. This sample is represented by around 490,000 distinct CDR3 sequences; roughly an eighth of them were singletons. The ten top clones hold more than 0.8% of the sample. The same sample was also used in a study of yellow fever vaccine responses in identical twins.

Sequenced input: CD4+ T cells sorted from blood. These receptors all stem from a young woman in good health.

The chain combines TRBV24-1 with TRBJ2-7, with D perhaps matching TRBD1 (6 bases). CDR3 length equals 14 residues. Per germline, CDR1 KGHDR and CDR2 SFDVKD. V gave up 2 bases and J gave up 2 bases, with 9 bases separating them. The CDR3 DNA reads TGTGCCACCAGTGATTCAAGGGGGACCTACGAGCAGTACTTC. Its translation: CATSDSRGTYEQYF.

This clonotype came up many times. This rearrangement joins TRBV9 to TRBJ2-3; D remains ambiguous. The germline V gene has CDR1 SGDLS and CDR2 YYNGEE. The V gene lost 3 bases and the J gene lost 0 bases, with 11 bases spanning the gap. This CDR3 has 15 residues. As DNA, the CDR3 is TGTGCCAGCAGCGGTACTGTAGCCAGCACAGATACGCAGTATTTT. Residues: CASSGTVASTDTQYF.

The sample holds many counts of this clonotype. The chain joins TRBV5-1 to TRBJ1-1; no firm D call. V dropped 0 bases and J dropped 3 bases, with 6 bases sitting between them. Per the germline V gene, CDR1 is SGHRS and CDR2 is YFSETQ. The CDR3 covers 13 residues. The CDR3 is CASSLEGHTEAFF. The CDR3 DNA sequence: TGCGCCAGCAGCTTGGAAGGACACACTGAAGCTTTCTTT.

This clonotype was picked up a small number of times. The gene calls are TRBV29-1 and TRBJ1-2; D call uncertain. The CDR3 covers 11 residues. V lost 7 bases, J lost 2 bases, and 8 bases lay in between. Germline lookup yields CDR1 SQVTM and CDR2 ANQGSEA. The CDR3 spells CSGHGNYGYTF. CDR3 nucleotides: TGCAGCGGTCATGGAAACTATGGCTACACCTTC.

The V call is TRBV3-1, the J call TRBJ2-3; 12 nucleotides align to TRBD2. Germline assignment: CDR1 LGHDT and CDR2 YNNKEL (reference sequence). V lost 3 bases to trimming and J lost 2 bases; unmatched junction nucleotides: 12. The CDR3 is 19 amino acids. DNA for the CDR3: TGTGCCAGCAGCCACGTTCGGACTAGCGGGGACCGGCCCACAGATACGCAGTATTTT. It yields the protein CASSHVRTSGDRPTDTQYF.

The chain uses TRBV29-1 and TRBJ1-1; 11 bases agree with TRBD1. Trimming took 8 bases from V and 6 from J; bases not matched to a gene: 5. Germline CDR1 reads SQVTM; CDR2 reads ANQGSEA. This CDR3 has 12 residues. As DNA, the CDR3 is TGCAGCTTGGGACAGGGGGGTTCTGAAGCTTTCTTT. The encoded protein is CSLGQGGSEAFF.

This chain connects TRBV28 to TRBJ2-3; D might be TRBD1 (6 bases). The CDR3 runs 16 residues. Germline-derived CDR1 and CDR2 are MDHEN and SYDVKM. V dropped 8 bases and J dropped 0 bases, with 18 bases sitting between them. The chain's CDR3 is CASPSPGTFSTDTQYF. CDR3 sequence (DNA): TGTGCCAGCCCCTCCCCGGGGACATTTAGCACAGATACGCAGTATTTT.

V is TRBV10-3 and J is TRBJ2-2, with a weak D call TRBD2 (5 bases). The CDR3 consists of 17 residues. V was clipped by 8 bases and J by 0 bases, with 19 bases between them. Germline V gene data show CDR1 as ENHRY and CDR2 as SYGVKD. The CDR3 DNA reads TGTGCCATCGGACTCGGGGTAATCGTCGCGAACACCGGGGAGCTGTTTTTT. Its translation: CAIGLGVIVANTGELFF.

This clonotype showed up many times. The J gene is TRBJ2-2, the V gene TRBV11-3, with 9 bases identical to TRBD1. CDR3 length equals 15 residues. Looked up from germline, CDR1 is SGHNT and CDR2 is YENEEA. V dropped 3 bases and J dropped 5; count of bases not matched to a gene: 4. As DNA, the CDR3 is TGTGCCAGCAGCTTTGGGACAGGGAATACCGGGGAGCTGTTTTTT. Encoded protein: CASSFGTGNTGELFF.

The J gene is TRBJ2-5, the V gene TRBV28, with 8 nucleotides matching TRBD1. CDR3 length: 13 residues. V gave up 6 bases and J gave up 5 bases; unmatched junction bases: 5. In germline, CDR1 is MDHEN, CDR2 SYDVKM. CDR3 nucleotide sequence: TGTGCCAGCAGAGTGACAGGGGTCGAGACCCAGTACTTC. Translated: CASRVTGVETQYF. Supplemented by reference TRBV28 and TRBJ2-5, the full variable domain reads DVKVTQSSRYLVKRTGEKVFLECVQDMDHENMFWYRQDPGLGLRLIYFSYDVKMKEKGDIPEGYSVSREKKERFSLILESASTNQTSMYLCASRVTGVETQYFGPGTRLLVL.

This chain links TRBV27 with TRBJ2-1; D remains unclear. V lost 7 bases and J lost 3, with 10 bases in between. CDR1 and CDR2 from the germline V gene are MNHEY and SMNVEV (reference sequence). This CDR3 region has 13 residues. The CDR3 is CASKLTGYNEQFF. In DNA form, the CDR3 reads TGTGCCAGCAAGTTGACCGGCTACAATGAGCAGTTCTTC.

This clonotype was observed a handful of times. The chain has TRBV3-1 and TRBJ2-6; 9 nucleotides line up with TRBD1. Germline V gives CDR1 LGHDT, CDR2 YNNKEL (reference sequence). The junction had 5 bases not matched to a gene; V was cut back by 1 base and J by 4 bases. This CDR3 has 17 amino acids. In DNA, the CDR3 is TGTGCCAGCAGCCAAGGACAGGGGGTGGTGGGGGCCAACGTCCTGACTTTC. This gives the protein CASSQGQGVVGANVLTF.

V is TRBV5-6 and J is TRBJ2-5, with no clear D. Trimming took 0 bases from V and 2 from J, leaving 14 bases between them. From germline, CDR1 is SGHDT and CDR2 YYEEEE. CDR3 length equals 16 residues. The CDR3 region is CASSLGDTAPQETQYF. CDR3 coding DNA: TGTGCCAGCAGCTTGGGGGATACGGCCCCTCAAGAGACCCAGTACTTC. The full variable domain, completed using reference TRBV5-6 and TRBJ2-5, is DAGVTQSPTHLIKTRGQQVTLRCSPKSGHDTVSWYQQALGQGPQFIFQYYEEEERQRGNFPDRFSGHQFPNYSSELNVNALLLGDSALYLCASSLGDTAPQETQYFGPGTRLLVL.

The chain carries TRBV28 and TRBJ1-2, with 8 bases that match TRBD1. Germline-derived CDR1 and CDR2 are MDHEN and SYDVKM. Trimming at V came to 5 bases and at J to 2 bases, leaving 16 bases not matched to a gene. The CDR3 consists of 18 residues. The CDR3 DNA reads TGTGCCAGCAGTCCCCCGGGCAGGGGGCTTACTCACAACTATGGCTACACCTTC. It translates to CASSPPGRGLTHNYGYTF.

The CDR3 DNA is TGTGCCAGCAGTTTACCCAGGGGGAACGGAAACACCATATATTTT. Its protein is CASSLPRGNGNTIYF. This rearrangement joins TRBV28 to TRBJ1-3; 7 nucleotides agree with TRBD1. This CDR3 region has 15 residues. The germline V gene encodes CDR1 MDHEN and CDR2 SYDVKM. Trimming took 2 bases from V and 4 from J; bases not matched to a gene: 5.

In its sample, this clonotype was seen a few times. The V gene is TRBV24-1, the J gene TRBJ2-2; TRBD1 agrees at 7 bases. This CDR3 contains 14 residues. V gave up 7 bases and J gave up 9 bases; unmatched junction bases: 10. Germline assignment: CDR1 KGHDR and CDR2 SFDVKD. DNA for the CDR3: TGTGCCACCAGCGGGACAGCAAGTAATAGGGAGCTGTTTTTT. It specifies CATSGTASNRELFF.

The table lists this clonotype with many counts. The V and J genes are TRBV15 and TRBJ2-5; D unresolved. The CDR3 consists of 15 residues. V gave up 0 bases and J gave up 1 base, with 9 bases separating them. Germline V gene lookup returns CDR1 LNHNV and CDR2 YYDKDF (reference sequence). CDR3 sequence (DNA): TGTGCCACCAGCAGAGATTCGTCGTTCCAAGAGACCCAGTACTTC. It codes for CATSRDSSFQETQYF.

The V gene is TRBV4-2, the J gene TRBJ1-2, with unresolved D. The V and J ends lost 0 bases and 7 bases respectively, with 15 bases between them. The CDR3 length is 15 residues. CDR1 and CDR2 from the germline V gene are LGHNA and YNFKEQ. CDR3 sequence reads: CASSQDLVDGSGYTF. The CDR3 DNA follows: TGTGCCAGCAGCCAAGATCTGGTGGATGGCTCTGGCTACACCTTC.

The chain combines TRBV7-9 with TRBJ2-3, with TRBD1 matching over 9 bases. CDR1 is SEHNR and CDR2 is FQNEAQ in the germline V gene (reference sequence). Unmatched junction bases numbered 9, after V lost 5 bases and J lost 3 bases. The CDR3 extends over 16 amino acids. The CDR3 nucleotides are TGTGCCAGCAGCCCACTCGGGACAGGGTTTACAGATACGCAGTATTTT. It encodes CASSPLGTGFTDTQYF.

The chain joins TRBV6-5 to TRBJ1-1; D is unclear. There are 14 residues in the CDR3. The germline V gene encodes CDR1 MNHEY and CDR2 SVGAGI. The V gene lost 5 bases and the J gene lost 0 bases, with 10 bases spanning the gap. CDR3 DNA: TGTGCCAGCAGTAAGGCCCCGATGAACACTGAAGCTTTCTTT. Translating it yields CASSKAPMNTEAFF.

In its sample, this clonotype was seen many times. The V and J genes are TRBV20-1 and TRBJ1-5; unclear D gene. V was pared by 5 bases and J by 0 bases, with 8 bases between. The CDR3 totals 13 residues. Germline loops: CDR1 DFQATT, CDR2 SNEGSKA (reference sequence). The CDR3 loop reads CSADAGSNQPQHF. Here the CDR3 DNA reads TGCAGTGCTGACGCTGGTAGCAATCAGCCCCAGCATTTT.

CDR3 sequence reads: CASSARPGNEQFF. DNA of the CDR3: TGCGCCAGCAGCGCCCGCCCGGGCAATGAGCAGTTCTTC. V is TRBV5-1 and J is TRBJ2-1; D unresolved. The CDR3 consists of 13 residues. Germline assignment: CDR1 SGHRS and CDR2 YFSETQ. V was trimmed by 4 bases and J by 6 bases, leaving 11 bases between them.

A single count supports this clonotype. The rearrangement uses TRBV10-3 and TRBJ2-7; D not resolved. Trimming took off 4 bases at V and 1 base at J, with 11 bases between the two ends. Looked up from germline, CDR1 is ENHRY and CDR2 is SYGVKD. The CDR3 is made up of 14 amino acids. Written as DNA, the CDR3 is TGTGCCATCAGTGGTGAAACCCCTTCCTACGAGCAGTACTTC. This encodes CAISGETPSYEQYF.

The genes are TRBV6-5 and TRBJ2-5; D is unresolved. The V gene lost 0 bases and the J gene lost 2 bases, with 16 bases spanning the gap. The V gene's germline CDR1 is MNHEY and CDR2 SVGAGI. The length of the CDR3 is 17 residues. The DNA of the CDR3 is TGTGCCAGCAGTTACTCGGGCTTTGCGCAGGCACAAGAGACCCAGTACTTC. Translating it yields CASSYSGFAQAQETQYF.

The chain uses TRBV20-1 and TRBJ1-2, with D possibly TRBD1 on 5 matching bases. This CDR3 spans 14 amino acids. Trimming pared 0 bases from V and 8 bases from J, leaving 16 bases between. CDR1 DFQATT and CDR2 SNEGSKA come from the germline V gene (reference sequence). Written as DNA, the CDR3 is TGCAGTGCTAGAGAACGGTTCAGGGTAGGGGGCTACACCTTC. Translation: CSARERFRVGGYTF.

The J gene is TRBJ1-1, the V gene TRBV29-1; D call uncertain. From germline, CDR1 is SQVTM and CDR2 ANQGSEA. The CDR3 is 9 amino acids. The ends were cut back, 3 bases at V and 6 bases at J, with 2 bases in the middle. The chain's CDR3 is CSVDAEAFF. Written as DNA, the CDR3 is TGCAGCGTTGACGCTGAAGCTTTCTTT.

This clonotype showed up just a few times. The V call is TRBV6-2 or TRBV6-3, the J call TRBJ2-1; weak D call: TRBD2 (6 bases). The germline CDR1 and CDR2 sequences are MNHEY and SVGEGT. The V end lost 1 base, the J end lost 4 bases, and 11 bases lay between the germline ends. The CDR3 is made up of 15 amino acids. CDR3 bases: TGTGCCAGCAGTTACTTGGCGGGATTGTACAATGAGCAGTTCTTC. The encoded protein is CASSYLAGLYNEQFF.

The chain carries TRBV29-1 and TRBJ1-6; TRBD1 aligns across 7 bases. Germline V gene data show CDR1 as SQVTM and CDR2 as ANQGSEA. With 1 base clipped from V and 10 bases from J, the junction kept 7 bases outside the gene matches. The CDR3 is made up of 14 amino acids. The CDR3 is CSVEVGQAGSPLHF. The DNA for the CDR3 is TGCAGCGTTGAAGTAGGACAGGCCGGGTCACCCCTCCACTTT.

The table lists this clonotype with many counts. J is TRBJ2-7 and V is TRBV18; 7 positions agree with TRBD1. Trimming at V came to 3 bases and at J to 6 bases, leaving 5 bases not matched to a gene. Germline V lookup: CDR1 KGHSH, CDR2 LQKENI. The CDR3 is made up of 13 amino acids. This chain's CDR3 is CASSPRDRGEQYF. Written as DNA, the CDR3 is TGTGCCAGCTCACCCCGGGACAGAGGCGAGCAGTACTTC.

This clonotype was seen more than once but under ten times. The chain recombines TRBV2 with TRBJ2-1; 11 nucleotides align to TRBD2. V trimming: 6 bases; J trimming: 3 bases; junction bases outside the gene matches: 4. This CDR3 is built from 15 residues. CDR1 and CDR2 from the germline V gene are SNHLY and FYNNEI. The CDR3 loop reads CASREGTSGYNEQFF. DNA for the CDR3: TGTGCCAGCAGAGAGGGGACTAGCGGCTACAATGAGCAGTTCTTC.

Worth noting for this clonotype: An end of the junction differs from the germline gene, which may be a read error. J is TRBJ1-5 and V is TRBV6-2 or TRBV6-3; 9 bases fit TRBD1. Germline CDR1 MNHEY, CDR2 SVGEGT. CDR3 length equals 12 residues. The CDR3 region is CASSYKGQGVNF. The CDR3 DNA reads as TGTGCCAGCAGTTACAAGGGACAGGGAGTGAATTTT.